These 20 T cell receptor beta chains share one sample of origin, sequenced in a study of glioma-infiltrating T cells after dendritic cell vaccination (dated by TCRdb to about 2016). Receptor amplification or capture employed the immunoSEQ multiplex PCR assay. TCRdb retrieved this table from immuneACCESS and kept in-frame rearrangements only. Not all clones are present; in checked studies, unresolved V genes account for under half, and no reason is known for the remainder. The sample table holds some 24,000 clones, of which under 90% were seen once. The ten top clones hold around 2.9% of the sample. The sample's time point label is to be understood as: after dendritic cell vaccination, including at tumor progression/relapse. Here the sequenced sample was blood, taken after dendritic cell vaccination. All receptors come from a human donor with glioblastoma.

The chain couples TRBV20-1 to TRBJ2-1; unclear D gene. V lost 6 bases and J lost 8, with 5 bases in between. This CDR3 is built from 9 residues. Germline CDR1 reads DFQATT; CDR2 reads SNEGSKA (reference sequence). CDR3 loop: CSAADEQFF. For the CDR3, the DNA is TGCAGTGCCGCGGATGAGCAGTTCTTC.

The chain couples TRBV18 to TRBJ2-5, with TRBD2 identical over 7 bases. The CDR3 covers 12 residues. J was trimmed by 5 bases and V by 6 bases; bases with no gene match: 3. The germline gives CDR1 KGHSH, CDR2 LQKENI. The CDR3 here is CASSTSRETQYF. The CDR3 DNA reads as TGTGCCAGCTCGACTAGCCGGGAGACCCAGTACTTC. The variable domain in full, completed from reference TRBV18 and TRBJ2-5, reads NAGVMQNPRHLVRRRGQEARLRCSPMKGHSHVYWYRQLPEEGLKFMVYLQKENIIDESGMPKERFSAEFPKEGPSILRIQQVVRGDSAAYFCASSTSRETQYFGPGTRLLVL.

V and J are TRBV19 and TRBJ1-1; TRBD1 matches 7 bases. CDR3 length equals 14 residues. J was trimmed by 1 base and V by 10 bases; bases with no gene match: 9. The germline gives CDR1 LNHDA, CDR2 SQIVND (reference sequence). As DNA, the CDR3 is TGTGCCACCCGACAGGGATTCGGGAACACTGAAGCTTTCTTT. Translation gives CATRQGFGNTEAFF.

This chain links TRBV4-1 with TRBJ2-2, with TRBD1 identical over 12 bases. Germline CDR1 reads MGHRA; CDR2 reads YSYEKL. V lost 1 base and J lost 5; bases outside the gene matches: 8. The CDR3 is made up of 18 amino acids. The CDR3 region is CASSQALGTGGRTGELFF. CDR3 coding DNA: TGCGCCAGCAGCCAAGCCCTGGGGACAGGGGGCCGGACCGGGGAGCTGTTTTTT.

The genes are TRBV30 and TRBJ2-7; 8 bases fit TRBD2. CDR3 length equals 16 residues. Trimming took 0 bases from V and 1 from J; bases not matched to a gene: 8. Germline V CDR1 and CDR2: GTSNPN, SVGIG (reference sequence). CDR3 residues: CAWSVPGGDWSYEQYF. CDR3 in DNA: TGTGCCTGGAGTGTACCGGGGGGGGACTGGTCCTACGAGCAGTACTTC.

CDR3 protein: CASSQDPRGASRNEKLFF. In DNA form, the CDR3 reads TGCGCCAGCAGCCAAGATCCCAGGGGGGCGAGCAGGAATGAAAAACTGTTTTTT. This sequence joins TRBV4-1 and TRBJ1-4, with 7 bases that match TRBD1. CDR1 MGHRA and CDR2 YSYEKL come from the germline V gene. J gave up 5 bases and V 0 bases, and 12 bases lay outside the gene matches. The CDR3 totals 18 residues.

The J gene is TRBJ2-7, the V gene TRBV6-6, with a tentative D call TRBD2 (5 bases). Germline V CDR1 and CDR2: MNHNY, SVGAGI (reference sequence). This CDR3 is built from 15 residues. Trimming pared 5 bases from V and 2 bases from J, leaving 16 bases between. The CDR3 DNA reads as TGTGCCAGCAGTGCTGACCGGGGTCGTACCTACGAGCAGTACTTC. This gives the protein CASSADRGRTYEQYF.

This rearrangement joins TRBV5-5 to TRBJ1-5, with a possible D match to TRBD1 (5 bases). V lost 0 bases to trimming and J lost 0 bases, with 10 bases between them. The CDR3 spans 16 residues. In germline, CDR1 is SGHKS, CDR2 YYEKEE (reference sequence). The CDR3 reads CASSLVGGDSNQPQHF. The CDR3 nucleotides read TGTGCCAGCAGCTTGGTGGGGGGGGATAGCAATCAGCCCCAGCATTTT.

The rearrangement links TRBV6-5 to TRBJ2-5; no clear D gene. Per the germline V gene, CDR1 is MNHEY and CDR2 is SVGAGI. The CDR3 length is 11 residues. V was cut by 4 bases and J by 7 bases, with 7 bases left in between. CDR3 nucleotides: TGTGCCAGCAGTTCCCTCGGGACCCAGTACTTC. This translates into CASSSLGTQYF.

The chain couples TRBV9 to TRBJ2-5; 13 positions agree with TRBD2. The DNA end favors TRBJ2-7, so the J call may be wrong. CDR1 is SGDLS, CDR2 YYNGEE, per germline. The CDR3 covers 15 residues. The CDR3 DNA is TGTGCCAGCAGCGTCGGGACTAGCGGGGCCTACGAGCAGTACTTC. Translating it yields CASSVGTSGAYEQYF.

The V gene is TRBV18, the J gene TRBJ1-1, with D perhaps matching TRBD1 (6 bases). Germline V CDR1 and CDR2: KGHSH, LQKENI. The CDR3 sequence is 14 residues long. V was trimmed by 1 base and J by 1 base, leaving 7 bases between them. The CDR3 nucleotides are TGTGCCAGCTCACCACAGGGACAGAACACTGAAGCTTTCTTT. It translates to CASSPQGQNTEAFF.

CDR3 region: CASSLVESGFNTEAFF. The CDR3 DNA is TGCGCCAGCAGCTTGGTCGAGTCAGGGTTCAACACTGAAGCTTTCTTT. The chain is built from TRBV5-1 and TRBJ1-1, with a weak D call TRBD1 (5 bases). This CDR3 is 16 amino acids long. Germline CDR1 reads SGHRS; CDR2 reads YFSETQ. Trimming shortened V by 0 bases and J by 2 bases, and 14 bases separated the two germline ends. Supplemented by reference TRBV5-1 and TRBJ1-1, the full variable domain reads KAGVTQTPRYLIKTRGQQVTLSCSPISGHRSVSWYQQTPGQGLQFLFEYFSETQRNKGNFPGRFSGRQFSNSRSEMNVSTLELGDSALYLCASSLVESGFNTEAFFGQGTRLTVV.

The rearrangement joins TRBV2 to TRBJ1-4; 7 bases match TRBD1. Per germline, CDR1 SNHLY and CDR2 FYNNEI. V dropped 5 bases and J dropped 5; count of bases not matched to a gene: 8. CDR3 length: 15 residues. The CDR3 region has the DNA TGTGCCAGCAGTACACCGACAGGGCTAAATGAAAAACTGTTTTTT. The encoded protein is CASSTPTGLNEKLFF.

The rearrangement joins TRBV4-1 to TRBJ1-2; TRBD1 might be the D (6 bases). Germline assignment: CDR1 MGHRA and CDR2 YSYEKL. V lost 0 bases and J 7 bases, leaving 15 bases between the germline ends. The CDR3 has 15 residues. The CDR3 loop reads CASSQEFTGRGGYTF. The CDR3 nucleotides read TGCGCCAGCAGCCAAGAGTTCACAGGGCGAGGTGGCTACACCTTC.

This sequence joins TRBV19 and TRBJ1-1, with 9 bases that match TRBD1. Germline V gene data show CDR1 as LNHDA and CDR2 as SQIVND (reference sequence). J lost 7 bases, V lost 7 bases, and 7 bases had no gene match. The CDR3 has 13 amino acids. The CDR3 nucleotides read TGTGCCAGTACCCTCCCGGGACAGGGTGAAGCTTTCTTT. Its translation is CASTLPGQGEAFF.

Concerning this clone: This specimen includes other DNA sequences encoding the same CDR3. The chain uses TRBV11-2 and TRBJ2-1; TRBD1 agrees at 7 bases. The J segment lost 6 bases and the V segment lost 5 bases, leaving 10 bases of the junction unmatched. CDR3 length: 15 amino acids. CDR1 and CDR2 (germline): SGHAT, FQNNGV. The CDR3 DNA follows: TGTGCCAGCAGCCTAGTCTGGGCAGGGGGCAATGAGCAGTTCTTC. Its translation: CASSLVWAGGNEQFF.

The V call is TRBV6-5, the J call TRBJ2-5; 8 nucleotides align to TRBD2. V lost 11 bases to trimming and J lost 2 bases; unmatched junction nucleotides: 13. The germline gives CDR1 MNHEY, CDR2 SVGAGI. CDR3 length equals 15 residues. CDR3 protein: CAAGLGGPLQETQYF. CDR3 in DNA: TGTGCCGCGGGACTAGGAGGACCTTTACAAGAGACCCAGTACTTC.

The chain couples TRBV30 to TRBJ2-3; D is perhaps TRBD2 (6 bases). This CDR3 has 14 residues. The ends were cut back, 4 bases at V and 3 bases at J, with 14 bases in the middle. Germline loops: CDR1 GTSNPN, CDR2 SVGIG (reference sequence). The CDR3: CAWKGGVSTDTQYF. The CDR3 DNA is TGTGCCTGGAAGGGCGGGGTCAGTACAGATACGCAGTATTTT.

The chain joins TRBV2 to TRBJ2-7; a possible D gene is TRBD2 (6 bases). The CDR3 length is 14 residues. Germline values: CDR1 SNHLY, CDR2 FYNNEI. V shed 2 bases and J shed 2 bases, with 10 bases lying between them. CDR3: CASSEQGEAYEQYF. The CDR3, as DNA: TGTGCCAGCAGTGAACAAGGGGAGGCCTACGAGCAGTACTTC.

The chain uses TRBV6-6 and TRBJ2-3; D not certain. V shed 10 bases and J shed 4 bases, with 18 bases lying between them. Per germline, CDR1 MNHNY and CDR2 SVGAGI (reference sequence). The CDR3 is made up of 14 amino acids. DNA for the CDR3: TGTGCCACCCGGCTTCGGCGGAAGGCAGATACGCAGTATTTT. The encoded protein is CATRLRRKADTQYF.